Listed here is a single TCR beta chain. Its antigen is undetermined. This entry belongs to a study of graft-versus-host responses after intestinal transplantation. At the level of the study: The study gave all recipients anti-thymocyte globulin induction, then tacrolimus and steroids for about three years. Study-wide results and limits: Researchers found peak circulating GvH clone levels linked to early post-transplant HvG declines.

The method was immunoSEQ multiplex PCR; TCRdb's version includes in-frame clones alone and lacks a portion of them. The sample shows some 80,000 clones, around 93% of them seen only once. The length of the CDR3 is 15 residues. Germline V gene data show CDR1 as SGDLS and CDR2 as YYNGEE. The ends lost 5 bases at V and 5 bases at J; junction bases unmatched: 10. The specimen comprised unstimulated CD8+ T cells sorted from spleen or lymph node cells, sampled before transplant. The chain links TRBV9 to TRBJ2-1; 7 bases are shared with TRBD1. This receptor was identified in a human donor who was the organ donor for an intestinal transplant. CDR3 coding DNA: TGTGCCAGCAGTGCCGCCGGGACAGTTAACAATGAGCAGTTCTTC. Its translation is CASSAAGTVNNEQFF. Full variable domain (outside the CDR3, taken from reference TRBV9 and TRBJ2-1): DSGVTQTPKHLITATGQRVTLRCSPRSGDLSVYWYQQSLDQGLQFLIQYYNGEERAKGNILERFSAQQFPDLHSELNLSSLELGDSALYFCASSAAGTVNNEQFFGPGTRLTVL.